The next 8 T cell receptor beta chains were all read from a single sample in a study of T cell clonotyping in hematopoietic cell transplantation. Using immunoSEQ multiplex PCR, the repertoire was profiled, and TCRdb retains in-frame clones only, with some absent. Of about 50,000 clones listed, under 90% are singletons. Time point: recipient sample about 28 days before transplant, after cytoreduction. Sequenced here: peripheral blood mononuclear cells, sampled before stem cell transplant. These receptors were collected from a man in his 60s with biphenotypic leukemia. Some clones in this sample may be carry-over from other donors' samples.

This chain connects TRBV11-3 to TRBJ2-1, with 7 bases identical to TRBD1. Trimming at V came to 5 bases and at J to 6 bases, leaving 4 bases not matched to a gene. The CDR3 sequence is 13 residues long. Germline lookup yields CDR1 SGHNT and CDR2 YENEEA. The CDR3 DNA reads TGTGCCAGCAGCCTCGGACAGGTCAATGAGCAGTTCTTC. This gives the protein CASSLGQVNEQFF.

V gene TRBV19 combines with J gene TRBJ1-2, with D possibly matching TRBD1 (5 bases). The V end lost 4 bases, the J end lost 1 base, and 13 bases lay between the germline ends. Germline V gives CDR1 LNHDA, CDR2 SQIVND (reference sequence). This CDR3 has 15 amino acids. This CDR3 reads CASSTLTASNYGYTF. The CDR3 bases are TGTGCCAGTAGTACCCTGACAGCAAGTAACTATGGCTACACCTTC.

This chain joins TRBV7-6 and TRBJ2-7; 7 bases match TRBD1. Germline trimming cut 5 bases from V and 3 bases from J; bases unmatched to any gene: 7. This CDR3 comprises 14 residues. Germline V gives CDR1 SGHVS, CDR2 FNYEAQ. The CDR3 spells CASSILGQVYEQYF. Here the CDR3 DNA reads TGTGCCAGCAGCATTCTAGGACAGGTCTACGAGCAGTACTTC.

Points on this clone: At one of its ends the junction is not consistent with the germline gene, which may arise from a read error. This CDR3 reads CASSVADLFSYNEQFF. The DNA of the CDR3 is TGTGCCAGCAGCGTAGCGGACCTTTTCTCCTACAATGAGCAGTTCTTC. The V and J genes are TRBV7-2 and TRBJ2-1; D is possibly TRBD2 (6 bases). Germline V gives CDR1 SGHTA, CDR2 FQGNSA. This CDR3 is 16 amino acids long.

The V gene is TRBV12-5, the J gene TRBJ2-3; TRBD1 might be the D (6 bases). This CDR3 comprises 13 residues. The germline V gene has CDR1 LGHNT and CDR2 FRNRAP. V gave up 9 bases and J gave up 3 bases, with 13 bases separating them. In DNA form, the CDR3 reads TGTGCTAGCGGTGACAGGTTAACAGATACGCAGTATTTT. This encodes CASGDRLTDTQYF. The full variable domain, in which reference TRBV12-5 and TRBJ2-3 provide the parts outside the CDR3, is DARVTQTPRHKVTEMGQEVTMRCQPILGHNTVFWYRQTMMQGLELLAYFRNRAPLDDSGMPKDRFSAEMPDATLATLKIQPSEPRDSAVYFCASGDRLTDTQYFGPGTRLTVL.

CDR3 nucleotides: TGTGCCAGCAGCGTCGGAACGGTGAACACTGAAGCTTTCTTT. It codes for CASSVGTVNTEAFF. The chain uses TRBV9 and TRBJ1-1; D is uncertain. V shed 2 bases and J shed 0 bases, with 8 bases lying between them. This CDR3 comprises 14 residues. Looked up from germline, CDR1 is SGDLS and CDR2 is YYNGEE.

The CDR3 DNA sequence: TGTGCCAGCAGCCCCCGAGGAGCGACCACCTACGAGCAGTACTTC. This encodes CASSPRGATTYEQYF. The rearrangement links TRBV11-2 to TRBJ2-7; D uncertain. Germline CDR1 is SGHAT and CDR2 is FQNNGV. This CDR3 spans 15 amino acids. V lost 5 bases and J lost 2, with 16 bases in between.

The chain has TRBV6-1 and TRBJ1-1; perhaps TRBD1 as D (6 bases). The germline gives CDR1 MNHNS, CDR2 SASEGT. V gave up 3 bases and J gave up 2 bases, with 7 bases separating them. The CDR3 is 13 amino acids. In DNA, the CDR3 is TGTGCCAGCAGTGACAGGGGAAACACTGAAGCTTTCTTT. Translation gives CASSDRGNTEAFF.